This T cell receptor (beta chain) originates from a study of Ad26.COV2.S vaccination and SARS-CoV-2 variants. The germline V and J ends were trimmed by 3 bases and 4 bases, with 9 bases remaining between them. The length of the CDR3 is 12 residues. Germline CDR1 DFQATT, CDR2 SNEGSKA (reference sequence). General observations from the study: Possible underestimation of total T cell responses by the TCR breadth and depth analyses was noted.

Sequencing used immunoSEQ multiplex PCR; TCRdb keeps in-frame clones, though not all of them. The sample includes some 250,000 clones, roughly 90% seen only once; the top ten take roughly 10%. Of note for this clone: What it recognizes is unknown.

Indicated treatment: over 15 received Ad26.COV2.S at low or high dose, single or two shots; roughly five received placebo; per-sample allocation not given. It was on day 63 after the first vaccine or placebo injection that samples were taken. This chain links TRBV20-1 with TRBJ2-5; D perhaps matches TRBD2 (5 bases). The receptor comes from a person between 18 and 65 years old who received the Ad26.COV2.S COVID-19 vaccine or a placebo. Sequencing used peripheral blood, obtained in a trial of Ad26.COV2.S vaccine versus placebo. The CDR3 DNA is TGCAGTGCTAGTAGCGCGGTAGAGACCCAGTACTTC. This translates into CSASSAVETQYF.